The rows below give T cell receptor beta chains drawn from one sample of a study of control samples from healthy donors and cancer patients. Produced via immunoSEQ multiplex PCR; TCRdb's table is partial and in-frame only. The sample lists about 76,000 clones; about nine tenths were seen once. The sequenced sample was PBMCs. These receptors originate from a woman in her 50s with colorectal cancer. Each CDR3 is given with its conserved first and last residue. Each record gives: J gene, clone size, V gene, D gene, CDR3 protein, CDR3 DNA. A D gene is named only where the DNA matches it firmly. Rows may omit the clone size; those that give it use once, few, many or a size class.

J: TRBJ1-6; size: .; V: TRBV27; D: .; CDR3: CASSLGLHYNSPLHF; DNA: TGTGCCAGCAGTTTAGGTTTACACTATAATTCACCCCTCCACTTT
J: TRBJ1-5; size: .; V: TRBV27; D: TRBD1; CDR3: CASTTGAGQPQHF; DNA: TGTGCCAGCACAACAGGGGCAGGCCAGCCCCAGCATTTT
J: TRBJ1-2; size: .; V: TRBV19; D: .; CDR3: CASSGGILFYGYTF; DNA: TGTGCCAGCTCCGGCGGGATTTTATTCTATGGCTACACCTTC
J: TRBJ2-3; size: .; V: TRBV7-9; D: .; CDR3: CASSLVGAGSTDTQYF; DNA: TGTGCCAGCAGCTTAGTGGGGGCAGGGAGCACAGATACGCAGTATTTT
J: TRBJ1-4; size: .; V: TRBV6-5; D: .; CDR3: CASEEAGRGKLFF; DNA: TGTGCCTCGGAGGAGGCCGGGCGGGGAAAACTGTTTTTT
J: TRBJ1-4; size: .; V: TRBV4-1; D: .; CDR3: CASSSPGGGGEKLFF; DNA: TGCGCCAGCAGCTCCCCGGGGGGAGGTGGTGAAAAACTGTTTTTT
J: TRBJ1-6; size: .; V: TRBV30; D: .; CDR3: CAWSVQGGSPLHF; DNA: TGTGCCTGGAGTGTGCAGGGTGGGTCACCCCTCCACTTT
J: TRBJ1-3; size: .; V: TRBV5-1; D: .; CDR3: CASTRDIGSGNTIYF; DNA: TGCGCCAGCACCAGGGACATCGGTTCTGGAAACACCATATATTTT
J: TRBJ2-3; size: .; V: TRBV19; D: TRBD1; CDR3: CASSILTLQGNTQYF; DNA: TGTGCCAGTAGTATATTGACTTTACAGGGGAATACGCAGTATTTT
J: TRBJ1-2; size: .; V: TRBV7-2; D: .; CDR3: CASSGSSYGYTF; DNA: TGTGCCAGCAGCGGGTCTTCATATGGCTACACCTTC
J: TRBJ1-2; size: .; V: TRBV30; D: .; CDR3: CAWSPRGRGATGYTF; DNA: TGTGCCTGGAGTCCGCGGGGCCGGGGGGCTACTGGCTACACCTTC
J: TRBJ2-5; size: .; V: TRBV4-3; D: .; CDR3: CASSQEGVETQYF; DNA: TGCGCCAGCAGCCAAGAGGGGGTAGAGACCCAGTACTTC
J: TRBJ2-1; size: .; V: TRBV6-4; D: .; CDR3: CASSDSGDLKFF; DNA: TGTGCCAGCAGTGACTCAGGGGATTTAAAGTTCTTC
J: TRBJ1-6; size: .; V: TRBV6-5; D: TRBD1; CDR3: CASSYQGQGGSPLHF; DNA: TGTGCCAGCAGTTACCAGGGACAGGGCGGGTCACCCCTCCACTTT
J: TRBJ2-5; size: .; V: TRBV7-2; D: .; CDR3: CASSFGETQYF; DNA: TGTGCCAGCAGCTTTGGCGAGACCCAGTACTTC
J: TRBJ2-1; size: .; V: TRBV4-3; D: TRBD2; CDR3: CASSQDLLASTYNEQFF; DNA: TGCGCCAGCAGCCAAGATCTACTAGCGTCTACCTACAATGAGCAGTTCTTC
J: TRBJ2-5; size: .; V: TRBV9; D: TRBD2; CDR3: CASSVGLAGLETQYF; DNA: TGTGCCAGCAGCGTGGGACTAGCGGGGCTGGAGACCCAGTACTTC
J: TRBJ2-3; size: .; V: TRBV2; D: TRBD2; CDR3: CASSELGAGVDTQYF; DNA: TGTGCCAGCAGTGAACTAGGAGCGGGGGTTGATACGCAGTATTTT
J: TRBJ1-2; size: .; V: TRBV3-1/TRBV3-2; D: .; CDR3: CASSQGGHGYTF; DNA: TGTGCCAGCAGCCAGGGTGGGCATGGCTACACCTTC
J: TRBJ1-2; size: .; V: TRBV28; D: .; CDR3: CASTTTGKGDGYTF; DNA: TGTGCCAGCACTACCACAGGGAAGGGGGATGGCTACACCTTC
J: TRBJ1-2; size: once; V: TRBV18; D: .; CDR3: CASSPPREGYTF; DNA: TGTGCCAGCTCACCACCTAGGGAAGGCTACACCTTC
J: TRBJ1-4; size: .; V: TRBV15; D: .; CDR3: CATSRDVEATNEKLFF; DNA: TGTGCCACCAGCCGGGACGTGGAAGCAACTAATGAAAAACTGTTTTTT
J: TRBJ2-5; size: once; V: TRBV7-9; D: TRBD1; CDR3: CASSVQGAQETQYF; DNA: TGTGCCAGCAGCGTACAGGGGGCGCAGGAGACCCAGTACTTC
J: TRBJ2-1; size: .; V: TRBV27; D: .; CDR3: CASTVGGARNEQFF; DNA: TGTGCCAGCACCGTAGGGGGGGCGCGCAATGAGCAGTTCTTC
J: TRBJ1-6; size: .; V: TRBV5-6; D: .; CDR3: CASSQRDGDYNSPLHF; DNA: TGTGCCAGCAGCCAAAGGGACGGAGACTATAATTCACCCCTCCACTTT
J: TRBJ1-1; size: .; V: TRBV10-3; D: .; CDR3: CAISLAQNTEAFF; DNA: TGTGCCATCAGTTTAGCCCAGAACACTGAAGCTTTCTTT
J: TRBJ1-5; size: .; V: TRBV4-1; D: TRBD1; CDR3: CASSQEVGQGASQPQHF; DNA: TGCGCCAGCAGCCAAGAAGTGGGACAGGGGGCGAGTCAGCCCCAGCATTTT
J: TRBJ2-1; size: .; V: TRBV19; D: .; CDR3: CASRNPGTRNNEQFF; DNA: TGTGCCAGTAGAAATCCCGGGACAAGGAACAATGAGCAGTTCTTC
J: TRBJ2-2; size: .; V: TRBV3-1/TRBV3-2; D: .; CDR3: CASSHRMNTGELFF; DNA: TGTGCCAGCAGCCACAGGATGAACACCGGGGAGCTGTTTTTT
J: TRBJ2-1; size: once; V: TRBV7-8; D: TRBD1; CDR3: CASSLAAGTGGYEQFF; DNA: TGTGCCAGCAGCTTAGCCGCCGGGACAGGGGGGTATGAGCAGTTCTTC
J: TRBJ1-2; size: .; V: TRBV15; D: .; CDR3: CATSRGGIGNYGYTF; DNA: TGTGCCACCAGCAGGGGGGGGATCGGTAACTATGGCTACACCTTC
J: TRBJ2-3; size: .; V: TRBV30; D: TRBD2; CDR3: CAWSGGYQGNTQYF; DNA: TGTGCCTGGAGCGGGGGGTACCAAGGAAATACGCAGTATTTT
J: TRBJ2-1; size: .; V: TRBV5-8; D: TRBD1; CDR3: CASSFRDRGYNEQFF; DNA: TGTGCCAGCAGCTTCCGGGACAGGGGGTACAATGAGCAGTTCTTC
J: TRBJ2-3; size: once; V: TRBV4-3; D: TRBD2; CDR3: CASSQQLAGGLTSTDTQYF; DNA: TGCGCCAGCAGCCAACAACTAGCGGGGGGCCTTACTAGCACAGATACGCAGTATTTT
J: TRBJ2-1; size: .; V: TRBV9; D: .; CDR3: CASSGAGAGNEQFF; DNA: TGTGCCAGCAGCGGGGCGGGGGCCGGAAATGAGCAGTTCTTC
J: TRBJ2-1; size: .; V: TRBV5-1; D: TRBD2; CDR3: CASGTRILDEQFF; DNA: TGCGCCAGCGGGACTAGGATACTAGACGAGCAGTTCTTC
J: TRBJ1-5; size: .; V: TRBV4-1; D: .; CDR3: CASSPRDRNQPQHF; DNA: TGCGCCAGCAGCCCGAGAGACAGGAATCAGCCCCAGCATTTT
J: TRBJ1-2; size: .; V: TRBV30; D: .; CDR3: CAWRIQGTGSGYTF; DNA: TGTGCCTGGAGGATACAGGGAACGGGGTCTGGCTACACCTTC
J: TRBJ1-2; size: .; V: TRBV27; D: .; CDR3: CASSLSPADYGYTF; DNA: TGTGCCAGCAGTTTATCCCCAGCCGACTATGGCTACACCTTC
J: TRBJ1-1; size: .; V: TRBV7-3; D: TRBD1; CDR3: CASSPGTGLMNTEAFF; DNA: TGTGCCAGCAGCCCCGGGACAGGTCTAATGAACACTGAAGCTTTCTTT
J: TRBJ2-4; size: .; V: TRBV21-1; D: .; CDR3: CASSETPGGVAKNIQYF; DNA: TGTGCCAGCAGCGAAACCCCGGGGGGGGTGGCCAAAAACATTCAGTACTTC
J: TRBJ1-1; size: .; V: TRBV4-1; D: .; CDR3: CASSQEKGGRMNTEAFF; DNA: TGCGCCAGCAGCCAAGAGAAGGGGGGGCGGATGAACACTGAAGCTTTCTTT
J: TRBJ1-5; size: .; V: TRBV4-1; D: .; CDR3: CASSQGGENQPQHF; DNA: TGCGCCAGCAGCCAAGGTGGGGAGAATCAGCCCCAGCATTTT
J: TRBJ1-6; size: .; V: TRBV14; D: .; CDR3: CASSNGDSPLHF; DNA: TGTGCCAGCAGCAATGGCGATTCACCCCTCCACTTT
J: TRBJ2-1; size: .; V: TRBV30; D: TRBD2; CDR3: CAWSVGTSTANEQFF; DNA: TGTGCCTGGAGTGTAGGGACTAGCACCGCCAATGAGCAGTTCTTC
J: TRBJ2-3; size: .; V: TRBV13; D: TRBD2; CDR3: CASSFRLAGGPTDTQYF; DNA: TGTGCCAGCAGCTTTCGGCTAGCGGGGGGCCCCACAGATACGCAGTATTTT
J: TRBJ2-2; size: .; V: TRBV7-2; D: .; CDR3: CASSLGLFTGELFF; DNA: TGTGCCAGCAGCTTAGGTTTGTTCACCGGGGAGCTGTTTTTT
J: TRBJ1-5; size: .; V: TRBV7-9; D: TRBD1; CDR3: CASSQQGTGNQPQHF; DNA: TGTGCCAGCAGCCAACAGGGGACTGGCAATCAGCCCCAGCATTTT
J: TRBJ1-2; size: .; V: TRBV6-5; D: TRBD1; CDR3: CATSYRGSNYGYTF; DNA: TGTGCCACCTCTTACAGGGGGAGTAACTATGGCTACACCTTC